Included here is one TCR beta chain sequence, with context. Its antigen is still unknown. The protocol was immunoSEQ multiplex PCR, while the TCRdb copy is restricted to in-frame clones and leaves out a portion. Of 24,000 or so clones listed, roughly 85% are singletons. The sample comes from a study of PD-L1 blockade in urothelial cancer. Background on the study: Researchers looked at the blood 3 weeks (second dose) and 6 weeks after treatment began. When blood samples were assessed, the median T cell count was 120,000 to 150,000. Findings and limits, study-wide: Durable benefit accompanied greater 3-week expansion of tumor-associated blood clones. Prediction of better survival came from below-median pretreatment blood TCR clonality.

The CDR3 runs to 14 residues. Looked up from germline, CDR1 is MNHNS and CDR2 is SASEGT. J gave up 10 bases and V 0 bases, and 5 bases lay outside the gene matches. The chain employs TRBV6-1 and TRBJ2-1; 8 bases map to TRBD1. This receptor was identified in a man aged 50-59 years with urothelial cancer. The source material was PBMCs, sampled around atezolizumab (anti-PD-L1) treatment. The DNA for the CDR3 is TGTGCCAGCAGTGAAGCGCAGGGGGCAGGAGAGCAGTTCTTC. Translated: CASSEAQGAGEQFF.